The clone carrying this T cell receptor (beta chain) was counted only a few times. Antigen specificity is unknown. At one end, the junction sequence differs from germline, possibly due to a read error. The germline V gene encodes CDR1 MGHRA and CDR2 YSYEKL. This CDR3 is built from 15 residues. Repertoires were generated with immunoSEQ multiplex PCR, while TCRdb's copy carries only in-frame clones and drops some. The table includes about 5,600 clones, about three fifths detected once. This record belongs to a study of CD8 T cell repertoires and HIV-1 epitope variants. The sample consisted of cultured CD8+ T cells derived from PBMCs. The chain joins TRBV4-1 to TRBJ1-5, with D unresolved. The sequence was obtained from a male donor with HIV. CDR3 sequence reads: CASSEEWGLNQPQHF. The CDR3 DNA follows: TGCGCCAGCAGCGAAGAATGGGGATTAAATCAGCCCCAGCATTTT.